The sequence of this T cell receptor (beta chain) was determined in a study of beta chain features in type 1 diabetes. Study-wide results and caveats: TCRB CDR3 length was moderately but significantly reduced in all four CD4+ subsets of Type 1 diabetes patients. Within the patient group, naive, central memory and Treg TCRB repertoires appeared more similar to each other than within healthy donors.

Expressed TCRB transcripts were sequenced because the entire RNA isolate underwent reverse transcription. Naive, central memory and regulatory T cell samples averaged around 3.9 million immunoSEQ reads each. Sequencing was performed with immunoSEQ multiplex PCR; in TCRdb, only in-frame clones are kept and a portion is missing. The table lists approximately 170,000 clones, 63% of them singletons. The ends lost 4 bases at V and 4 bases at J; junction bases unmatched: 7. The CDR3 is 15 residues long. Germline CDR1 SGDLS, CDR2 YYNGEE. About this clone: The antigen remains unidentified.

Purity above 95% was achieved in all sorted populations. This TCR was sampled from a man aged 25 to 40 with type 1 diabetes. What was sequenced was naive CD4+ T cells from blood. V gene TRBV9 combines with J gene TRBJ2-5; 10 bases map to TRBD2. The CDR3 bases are TGTGCCAGCAGCCCGATAGCGGGGGGCCGAGAGACCCAGTACTTC. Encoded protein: CASSPIAGGRETQYF. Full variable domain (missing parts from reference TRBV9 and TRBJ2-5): DSGVTQTPKHLITATGQRVTLRCSPRSGDLSVYWYQQSLDQGLQFLIQYYNGEERAKGNILERFSAQQFPDLHSELNLSSLELGDSALYFCASSPIAGGRETQYFGPGTRLLVL.